The 26 T cell receptor beta chains presented below share a single source sample, sequenced in a study of T cells in localized non-small cell lung cancer. The table came from immunoSEQ multiplex PCR; TCRdb's copy has only in-frame clones and leaves some out. The sample includes about 8,200 clones, nearly 60% of them seen just once. Here the sequenced sample was lymph node tissue, taken before any cancer treatment. The receptor set was obtained from an older male donor with stage I squamous cell lung carcinoma.

This clone came up a few times. This chain links TRBV6-8 with TRBJ2-1, with D unclear. The CDR3 sequence is 14 residues long. Germline V gene sequence: CDR1 MNHGY, CDR2 SAAAGT. V dropped 2 bases and J dropped 4 bases, with 9 bases sitting between them. Written as DNA, the CDR3 is TGTGCCAGCAGTTACGATGGCCCATACAATGAGCAGTTCTTC. Its protein product is CASSYDGPYNEQFF.

The rearrangement uses TRBV5-1 and TRBJ2-1, with TRBD1 identical over 8 bases. Germline CDR1 reads SGHRS; CDR2 reads YFSETQ. This CDR3 is 15 amino acids long. Trimming cost V 4 bases and J 13 bases; bases outside gene matches: 16. CDR3: CASSREGQGTMSQFF. Written as DNA, the CDR3 is TGCGCCAGCAGCCGAGAAGGACAGGGTACAATGAGTCAGTTCTTC. The complete variable domain, with remaining parts taken from reference TRBV5-1 and TRBJ2-1, reads KAGVTQTPRYLIKTRGQQVTLSCSPISGHRSVSWYQQTPGQGLQFLFEYFSETQRNKGNFPGRFSGRQFSNSRSEMNVSTLELGDSALYLCASSREGQGTMSQFFGPGTRLTVL.

The V gene is TRBV6-8, the J gene TRBJ1-2; D gene unclear. The CDR3 spans 12 residues. The V and J ends lost 0 bases and 8 bases respectively, with 7 bases between them. Germline V gene lookup returns CDR1 MNHGY and CDR2 SAAAGT. In DNA form, the CDR3 reads TGTGCCAGCAGTTACTCCGGGGTGGGCTACACCTTC. The encoded protein is CASSYSGVGYTF.

V and J are TRBV29-1 and TRBJ1-4, with D perhaps matching TRBD1 (6 bases). Trimming removed 7 bases from V and 3 bases from J, with 9 bases in between. CDR3 length equals 12 residues. Germline V gene data show CDR1 as SQVTM and CDR2 as ANQGSEA. CDR3 protein: CSGGASNEKLFF. The CDR3 DNA reads TGCAGCGGGGGGGCGTCTAATGAAAAACTGTTTTTT.

The CDR3 region has the DNA TGCGCCAGCAGTACCCTGAGGGGTTACAATGAGCAGTTCTTC. This sequence encodes CASSTLRGYNEQFF. V and J are TRBV10-1 and TRBJ2-1, with D possibly being TRBD1 or TRBD2 (5 bases each). With 5 bases removed from V and 4 bases from J, the gap between germline ends came to 12 bases. This CDR3 has 14 residues. Per the germline V gene, CDR1 is WNHNN and CDR2 is SYGVQD (reference sequence).

Turning to this clone: Compared with germline, one end of the junction differs, possibly owing to a read error. The V call is TRBV9, the J call TRBJ2-2; tentatively, D is TRBD2 (5 bases). CDR1 is SGDLS, CDR2 YYNGEE, per germline. The CDR3 has 16 amino acids. The chain's CDR3 is CASSVSVGANTGELFF. The CDR3, as DNA: TGTGCCAGCAGCGTAAGCGTTGGCGCGAACACCGGGGAACTGTTTTTT.

The CDR3 loop is CASRGGGRRETQYF. The CDR3 DNA is TGTGCCTCTAGAGGTGGCGGGAGAAGAGAGACCCAGTACTTC. The genes are TRBV30 and TRBJ2-5, with 7 bases that match TRBD2. Trimming at V came to 7 bases and at J to 4 bases, leaving 12 bases not matched to a gene. Germline loops: CDR1 GTSNPN, CDR2 SVGIG (reference sequence). The CDR3 consists of 14 residues.

This sequence joins TRBV30 and TRBJ1-5; 8 nucleotides align to TRBD1. V lost 2 bases, J lost 6 bases, and 6 bases stayed unmatched. CDR3 length: 14 residues. The V gene's germline CDR1 is GTSNPN and CDR2 SVGIG (reference sequence). The CDR3 sequence is CAWSSGQGGQPQHF. CDR3 nucleotide sequence: TGTGCCTGGAGTTCTGGACAGGGTGGTCAGCCCCAGCATTTT.

In this sample, this clone turned up a few times. This chain links TRBV2 with TRBJ2-3; TRBD2 agrees at 10 bases. The CDR3 contains 14 residues. Germline-derived CDR1 and CDR2 are SNHLY and FYNNEI. The V segment lost 4 bases and the J segment 12 bases; nucleotides outside the gene matches: 10. CDR3 residues: CASSAGTSAKRQYF. The CDR3 DNA sequence: TGTGCCAGCAGTGCCGGGACTAGCGCTAAGCGACAGTATTTT.

V usage is TRBV30 and J usage is TRBJ1-5; no clear D. Germline assignment: CDR1 GTSNPN and CDR2 SVGIG (reference sequence). V was trimmed by 2 bases and J by 0 bases, leaving 5 bases between them. The CDR3 length is 13 residues. CDR3: CAWSRGSNQPQHF. The CDR3, as DNA: TGTGCCTGGAGTCGAGGTAGCAATCAGCCCCAGCATTTT.

The chain has TRBV30 and TRBJ2-1; 9 bases match TRBD2. The CDR3 runs to 15 residues. Germline V gene data show CDR1 as GTSNPN and CDR2 as SVGIG (reference sequence). V shed 2 bases, J shed 4 bases, and the junction held 6 bases outside the gene matches. The DNA for the CDR3 is TGTGCCTGGAGTCCCCTAGCGGGACCTTACAATGAGCAGTTCTTC. Translating it yields CAWSPLAGPYNEQFF.

CDR3 loop: CASSPQRVQFF. CDR3 nucleotides: TGTGCCAGCAGTCCTCAGAGGGTTCAGTTCTTC. The rearrangement links TRBV6-9 to TRBJ2-1; the D gene is possibly TRBD2 (5 bases). V was cut by 5 bases and J by 13 bases, with 12 bases left in between. CDR1 is MNHGY, CDR2 SVAAGI, per germline. The CDR3 is 11 residues long.

The CDR3 loop reads CAWSVQFGTSYEQYF. In DNA form, the CDR3 reads TGTGCCTGGAGTGTACAATTTGGGACGAGCTACGAGCAGTACTTC. V usage is TRBV30 and J usage is TRBJ2-7; either TRBD1 or TRBD2 may fit D (5 bases each). V lost 0 bases, J lost 3 bases, and 15 bases lay in between. The CDR3 sequence is 15 residues long. Germline V gives CDR1 GTSNPN, CDR2 SVGIG (reference sequence). Complete variable domain (other parts from reference TRBV30 and TRBJ2-7): SQTIHQWPATLVQPVGSPLSLECTVEGTSNPNLYWYRQAAGRGLQLLFYSVGIGQISSEVPQNLSASRPQDRQFILSSKKLLLSDSGFYLCAWSVQFGTSYEQYFGPGTRLTVT.

This clone was seen just once. V is TRBV19 and J is TRBJ2-3, with D possibly being TRBD2 (6 bases). V lost 6 bases and J 3 bases, leaving 10 bases between the germline ends. From germline, CDR1 is LNHDA and CDR2 SQIVND (reference sequence). CDR3 length: 13 residues. DNA of the CDR3: TGTGCCAGTAGCGGGAGTGGTACAGATACGCAGTATTTT. Its protein product is CASSGSGTDTQYF.

About this clone: An end of the junction differs from the germline gene, which may be a read error. The chain employs TRBV18 and TRBJ1-1, with D unclear. This CDR3 spans 16 amino acids. Germline CDR1 KGHSH, CDR2 LQKENI. CDR3 sequence: CASSSPSSASFPEAFF. In DNA, the CDR3 is TGTGCCAGCTCATCACCGTCGTCAGCATCTTTCCCTGAAGCTTTCTTT.

The chain couples TRBV19 to TRBJ2-7; D is undetermined. The CDR3 has 14 amino acids. Germline lookup yields CDR1 LNHDA and CDR2 SQIVND (reference sequence). With 2 bases removed from V and 0 bases from J, the gap between germline ends came to 8 bases. As DNA, the CDR3 is TGTGCCAGTAGTATAATGACGAACTCCTACGAGCAGTACTTC. Translated, it gives CASSIMTNSYEQYF.

The V gene is TRBV27, the J gene TRBJ1-1; TRBD1 matches 9 bases. This CDR3 is 17 amino acids long. The trim removed 3 bases at V and 5 bases at J, leaving 13 bases unmatched. Germline V gene sequence: CDR1 MNHEY, CDR2 SMNVEV (reference sequence). CDR3 nucleotides: TGTGCCAGCAGTTTGGCCGACGTACAGGGGGCGGTTACTGAAGCTTTCTTT. Translated, it gives CASSLADVQGAVTEAFF.

The chain combines TRBV2 with TRBJ1-5; 8 bases fit TRBD1. CDR3 length: 16 amino acids. J gave up 5 bases and V 3 bases, and 9 bases lay outside the gene matches. CDR1 SNHLY and CDR2 FYNNEI come from the germline V gene. The CDR3 spells CASSESAGGGYQPQHF. CDR3 DNA: TGTGCCAGCAGTGAGTCGGCAGGGGGCGGATATCAGCCCCAGCATTTT.

The V gene is TRBV18, the J gene TRBJ2-7; D is perhaps TRBD1 (5 bases). The germline V gene encodes CDR1 KGHSH and CDR2 LQKENI. The CDR3 contains 14 residues. Trimming pared 0 bases from V and 3 bases from J, leaving 9 bases between. The CDR3 DNA reads TGTGCCAGCTCACCACCAGGGGCCAACTACGAGCAGTACTTC. Translated: CASSPPGANYEQYF.

This clone has just a few counts. V and J are TRBV6-8 and TRBJ2-3; a possible D gene is TRBD2 (6 bases). Deletions cut 1 base from V and 0 bases from J, with 14 bases between. This CDR3 region has 17 residues. Germline V gives CDR1 MNHGY, CDR2 SAAAGT. The CDR3 DNA sequence: TGTGCCAGCAGTTACTTTAGACCCGGGACTAGCACAGATACGCAGTATTTT. This codes for CASSYFRPGTSTDTQYF.

V is TRBV6-8 and J is TRBJ2-5, with D hard to call. Trimming left V 5 bases short and J 2 bases short, with 12 bases between. CDR1 MNHGY and CDR2 SAAAGT come from the germline V gene. The length of the CDR3 is 14 residues. CDR3 sequence: CASSREKSQETQYF. The CDR3 nucleotides are TGTGCCAGCAGTAGGGAAAAGTCACAAGAGACCCAGTACTTC.

This clone came up a few times. The V and J genes are TRBV6-9 and TRBJ2-1; maybe TRBD2 (5 bases). The ends were cut back, 5 bases at V and 0 bases at J, with 14 bases in the middle. Looked up from germline, CDR1 is MNHGY and CDR2 is SVAAGI. This CDR3 contains 16 residues. CDR3 DNA: TGTGCCAGCAGTGGAGGAAGGAGCGCCTCCTACAATGAGCAGTTCTTC. Encoded protein: CASSGGRSASYNEQFF.

This clone occurred a few times. The chain has TRBV11-3 and TRBJ2-2; no clear D gene. With 4 bases removed from V and 2 bases from J, the gap between germline ends came to 11 bases. The CDR3 is 15 amino acids. Per the germline V gene, CDR1 is SGHNT and CDR2 is YENEEA. The CDR3 sequence: CASSSQRLNTGELFF. The DNA of the CDR3 is TGTGCCAGCAGCTCTCAGAGATTAAACACCGGGGAGCTGTTTTTT.

The chain carries TRBV30 and TRBJ1-1; D uncertain. The CDR3 extends over 13 amino acids. Germline V gene data show CDR1 as GTSNPN and CDR2 as SVGIG (reference sequence). The V gene lost 8 bases and the J gene lost 4 bases, with 17 bases spanning the gap. The chain's CDR3 is CALDGRWGTEAFF. The CDR3 region has the DNA TGTGCCCTAGATGGGAGGTGGGGCACTGAAGCTTTCTTT. The entire variable domain, with the rest obtained from reference TRBV30 and TRBJ1-1, is as follows: SQTIHQWPATLVQPVGSPLSLECTVEGTSNPNLYWYRQAAGRGLQLLFYSVGIGQISSEVPQNLSASRPQDRQFILSSKKLLLSDSGFYLCALDGRWGTEAFFGQGTRLTVV.

As regards this clone: The junction departs from the called germline gene at one end, perhaps through a read error. The chain is built from TRBV30 and TRBJ1-1; 7 bases align to TRBD1. The length of the CDR3 is 13 residues. Looked up from germline, CDR1 is GTSNPN and CDR2 is SVGIG (reference sequence). The CDR3: CAWKRTGRTEAFF. The CDR3 bases are TGTGCCTGGAAGAGGACAGGTCGGACTGAAGCTTTTTTT. Supplemented by reference TRBV30 and TRBJ1-1, the full variable domain reads SQTIHQWPATLVQPVGSPLSLECTVEGTSNPNLYWYRQAAGRGLQLLFYSVGIGQISSEVPQNLSASRPQDRQFILSSKKLLLSDSGFYLCAWKRTGRTEAFFGQGTRLTVV.

This clone was counted only a few times. This rearrangement joins TRBV28 to TRBJ2-7; 7 positions agree with TRBD1. This CDR3 is built from 14 residues. Germline V lookup: CDR1 MDHEN, CDR2 SYDVKM. V shed 5 bases and J 4 bases; nucleotides not matched to a gene: 8. The CDR3 protein is CASSPGQRIYEQYF. Here the CDR3 DNA reads TGTGCCAGCAGTCCGGGACAGAGAATTTACGAGCAGTACTTC. The whole variable domain, remainder taken from reference TRBV28 and TRBJ2-7, is DVKVTQSSRYLVKRTGEKVFLECVQDMDHENMFWYRQDPGLGLRLIYFSYDVKMKEKGDIPEGYSVSREKKERFSLILESASTNQTSMYLCASSPGQRIYEQYFGPGTRLTVT.